This T cell receptor (beta chain) was obtained from a study of blood T cell repertoires in COVID-19. Study as a whole: COVID-19 samples collected from the United States, Italy and Spain covered acute and convalescent phases.

In the original processing: Reference gene primer amplification in the assay estimated nucleated cell counts. Generated by immunoSEQ multiplex PCR, the TCRdb table keeps only in-frame clones and is missing some. V, J and clone size are taken as reported in that table, and D and trimming were inferred from the DNA itself. The sample shows some 250,000 clones, around 89% of them seen only once. The germline V gene encodes CDR1 LNHNV and CDR2 YYDKDF (reference sequence). The CDR3 totals 15 residues. With 0 bases removed from V and 11 bases from J, the gap between germline ends came to 19 bases. This receptor was identified in a woman aged 40 to 50 who had recovered from COVID-19. The sample consisted of peripheral blood. The chain couples TRBV15 to TRBJ1-1, with a possible D match to TRBD1 (6 bases). The CDR3 sequence is CATSRDRGGSQAAFF. The CDR3 coding sequence is TGTGCCACCAGCAGAGACCGCGGGGGCAGTCAGGCGGCTTTCTTT.